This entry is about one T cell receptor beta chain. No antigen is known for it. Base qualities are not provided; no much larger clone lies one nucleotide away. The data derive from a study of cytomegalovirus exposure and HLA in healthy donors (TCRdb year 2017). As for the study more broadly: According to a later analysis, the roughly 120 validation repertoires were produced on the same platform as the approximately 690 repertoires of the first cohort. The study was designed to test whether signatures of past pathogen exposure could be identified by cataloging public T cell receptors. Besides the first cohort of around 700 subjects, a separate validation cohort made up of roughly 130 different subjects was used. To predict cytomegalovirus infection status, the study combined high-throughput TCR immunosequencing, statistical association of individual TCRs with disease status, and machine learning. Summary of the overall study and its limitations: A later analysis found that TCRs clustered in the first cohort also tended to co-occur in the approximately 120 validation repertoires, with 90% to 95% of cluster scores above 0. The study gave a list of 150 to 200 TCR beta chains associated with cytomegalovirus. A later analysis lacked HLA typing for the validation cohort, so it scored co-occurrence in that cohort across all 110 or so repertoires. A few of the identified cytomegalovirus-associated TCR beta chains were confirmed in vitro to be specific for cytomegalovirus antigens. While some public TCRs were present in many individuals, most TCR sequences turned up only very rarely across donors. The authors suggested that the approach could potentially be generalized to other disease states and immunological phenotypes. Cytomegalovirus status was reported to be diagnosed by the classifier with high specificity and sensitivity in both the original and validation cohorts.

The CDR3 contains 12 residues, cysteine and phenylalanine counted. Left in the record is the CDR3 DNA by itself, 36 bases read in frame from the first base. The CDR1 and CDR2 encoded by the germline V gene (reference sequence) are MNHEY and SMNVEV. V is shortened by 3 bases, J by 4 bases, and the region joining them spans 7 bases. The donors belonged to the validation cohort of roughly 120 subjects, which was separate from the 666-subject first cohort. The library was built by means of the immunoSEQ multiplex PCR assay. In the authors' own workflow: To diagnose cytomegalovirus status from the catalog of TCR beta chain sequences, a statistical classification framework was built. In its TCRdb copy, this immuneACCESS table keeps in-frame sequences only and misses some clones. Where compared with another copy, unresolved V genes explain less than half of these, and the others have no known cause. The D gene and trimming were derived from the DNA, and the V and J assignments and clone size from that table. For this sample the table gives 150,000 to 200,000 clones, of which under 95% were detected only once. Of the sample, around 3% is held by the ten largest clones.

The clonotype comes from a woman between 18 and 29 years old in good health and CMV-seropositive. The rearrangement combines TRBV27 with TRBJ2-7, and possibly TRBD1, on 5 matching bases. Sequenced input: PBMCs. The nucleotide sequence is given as TGTGCCAGCAGTTTCGCAGGGTACGAGCAGTACTTC. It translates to CASSFAGYEQYF.